What follows is one T cell receptor beta chain and its context. This clonotype has ten or more counts. Its antigen remains unidentified. The input lacks base qualities; no much larger clone sits a single base away. The sample belongs to a study of neurological immune-mediated disorders (dated 2019 in TCRdb). Some background on the complete study: Using UMI-based sequencing, the study compared peripheral blood TCR-beta repertoires from patients with HTLV-I-associated myelopathy (HAM/TSP), patients with multiple sclerosis, and healthy controls. To precisely calculate how much the frequency of each individual clone varied, libraries were sequenced in technical triplicate. The 90 to 120 TCR-beta libraries covered PBMC samples along with longitudinal samples, technical triplicates, and paired sorted CD4+ and CD8+ T-cell subsets. Of the approximately 68 subjects in the cohort, around 14 were HAM/TSP patients, some 35 were multiple sclerosis patients, and roughly 20 were healthy controls. On the study overall, not on this receptor specifically: The highest TCR clonal expansion was observed in HAM/TSP patients, whereas the lowest was observed in MS patients, even when compared with healthy controls. No identical CDR3 amino acid sequences were found to be shared among expanded clones across subjects, suggesting that TCR-beta repertoires were private in all groups.

Interpreted using the paper, the time point label stands for: technical triplicate 3. For the sorted-subset TCR libraries, the starting material was over 800,000 sorted CD4+ or CD8+ T cells. Peripheral blood was subjected to Ficoll-Hypaque density gradient centrifugation to isolate PBMCs, which were then cryopreserved in liquid nitrogen. Paired sorted CD4+ and CD8+ subsets came from healthy controls, HAM/TSP patients and MS patients. The CDR3 holds 16 amino acids from the cysteine to the phenylalanine. This entry keeps only the CDR3 DNA: 48 bases, framed from base 1. From a lookup of the germline V gene (reference sequence), CDR1 and CDR2 are DFQATT and SNEGSKA. Germline trimming amounts to 0 bases on V and 1 base on J, with 5 as the count of junction bases outside the gene matches. cDNA was synthesized by template-switch 5'RACE using a primer with a 10-nucleotide random unique molecular identifier that tagged each TCR transcript. Every sequencing run yielded over 190 million TCR-beta sequences covering 15-18 subjects. The RNeasy kit was used for extraction of total RNA. The KAPA Real-time Library Amplification kit was used to amplify TCR-beta VDJ regions with primers for the TCR constant region and the 5'RACE anchor. Sample indexes and Illumina adaptors were added in a first PCR, and a second PCR then increased library yield. After purification with Ampure beads, the TCR product of roughly 650 bp was size-selected on a 2% E-gel SizeSelection system. Library quality was checked on a Bioanalyzer, concentration was measured with Qubit, and libraries were quantified with the Kapa Library Quantification kit before pooling. An Illumina HiSeq 2500 was used to sequence the libraries paired-end at 2 x 150 bp. To increase sequence diversity, roughly 23-30% phiX was spiked into each library pool. In the original analysis: The UMI-based MiGEC pipeline processed quality-filtered reads and removed over 75% of raw TCR sequences during error correction. IMGT germline references were used for alignment of VDJ genes, and clonotypes were defined by a unique CDR3 amino acid sequence together with V-J genes. Clonal expansion, Shannon diversity, and CDR3 relatedness (CalcPairwiseDistances, ClusterSamples) were evaluated with VDJtools, and phylogenetic trees were built with CLCbio workbench. Clones with at least 8 unique UMIs were defined as expanded, with this threshold being based on coefficient-of-variation modelling across technical triplicates. The public reads were run again by TCRdb, first through fastp at Q25 and then through MiXCR, and only productive beta chains were kept. All rows with the same CDR3 protein become a single entry with the most common DNA and genes. TCRdb, rather than the study authors, made the V and J calls. The sample records 25,000 to 35,000 distinct CDR3 sequences, less than 20% of which are singletons. Around 5% of the sample lies in the top ten.

The chain is made from TRBV20-1 and TRBJ2-1; TRBD1 fits 8 bases in the junction. Sequencing input: CD4+ T cells from blood. The sequence was collected from a female donor with HTLV-1-associated myelopathy (HAM/TSP). Here is the DNA: TGCAGTGCTAGAGACCCCGGACAGGGATCCTACAATGAGCAGTTCTTC. Translated, this is CSARDPGQGSYNEQFF.